A selection of T cell receptor beta chains follows, all from one sample in a study of cytomegalovirus exposure and HLA in healthy donors. This table comes from immunoSEQ multiplex PCR, and its TCRdb copy is limited to in-frame clones, with some not included. The sample comprises roughly 170,000 clones, 75% to 85% of which are singletons, and about 2.2% rests with the top ten. Source material: PBMCs. The receptors shown here come from a woman under 40 in good health and CMV-seronegative. Each CDR3 is given with its conserved first and last residue. Fields, in order: V gene, J gene, clone size, D gene, CDR3 DNA, CDR3 protein. A D gene is named only where the DNA matches it firmly. Some rows have no size entry. The others give once, few or many, or a class for an expanded clone.

>TRBV7-9|TRBJ1-1|NA|NA
TGTGCCAGCAGCCCTAGTAAGGCCGGGGGAGCTTTCTTT
CASSPSKAGGAFF
>TRBV6-6|TRBJ2-7|few|TRBD2
TGTGCCAGCAGTTACGGGACTAGCGGGAGTTACGAGCAGTACTTC
CASSYGTSGSYEQYF
>TRBV6-6|TRBJ2-5|NA|TRBD2
TGTGCCAGCAGAAGAGCGGGGGGGGGCCAAGAGACCCAGTACTTC
CASRRAGGGQETQYF
>TRBV7-2|TRBJ1-5|once|NA
TGTGCCAGCAGCACACAGGGATCAAATCAGCCCCAGCATTTT
CASSTQGSNQPQHF
>TRBV10-2|TRBJ2-7|NA|NA
TGCGCCAGCAGTGAACAGGGCTCTTACGAGCAGTACTTC
CASSEQGSYEQYF
>TRBV7-9|TRBJ2-7|NA|TRBD1
TGTGCCAGCAGCGCAACGACAGGGTTTTATTCCTACGAGCAGTACTTC
CASSATTGFYSYEQYF
>TRBV28|TRBJ2-6|NA|NA
TGTGCCAGCAGTCAAACACAGGGCCCCGCTGGTGGGGCCAACGTCCTGACTTTC
CASSQTQGPAGGANVLTF
>TRBV9|TRBJ2-3|NA|TRBD1
TGTGCCAGCAGCGAGGGACAGGGAAACACAGATACGCAGTATTTT
CASSEGQGNTDTQYF
>TRBV4-3|TRBJ2-7|NA|TRBD1
TGCGCCAGCAGCCAAGGGGCCGGGACAGGTTCCTACGAGCAGTACTTC
CASSQGAGTGSYEQYF
>TRBV7-9|TRBJ2-5|NA|NA
TGTGCCCTCCAGCCAGGGGTAACCTCAGAGACCCAGTACTTC
CALQPGVTSETQYF
>TRBV5-6|TRBJ1-4|NA|NA
TGTGCCAGCACCATGACTCCAACTAATGAAAAACTGTTTTTT
CASTMTPTNEKLFF
>TRBV5-1|TRBJ2-3|NA|TRBD1
TGCGCCAGCAACCGACAGGGTGGCACAGATACGCAGTATTTT
CASNRQGGTDTQYF
>TRBV5-4|TRBJ2-5|once|NA
TGTGCCAGCAGCTTGGGGGGGGACAGATTCTACCAAGAGACCCAGTACTTC
CASSLGGDRFYQETQYF
>TRBV4-1|TRBJ1-3|NA|NA
TGCGCCAGCAGCCAAGAGCGTGGAAACACCATATATTTT
CASSQERGNTIYF
>TRBV7-2|TRBJ2-7|NA|NA
TGTGCCAGCAGCGGAGTGGGCGGGATCTACGAGCAGTACTTC
CASSGVGGIYEQYF
>TRBV4-1|TRBJ2-7|NA|TRBD2
TGCGCCAGCAGCCAAGGCGGTGGGGGGGGGACCTACGAGCAGTACTTC
CASSQGGGGGTYEQYF